Presented here are 9 T cell receptor beta chains from one specimen sequenced in a study of cytomegalovirus exposure and HLA in healthy donors. Use of 60 Vbeta and 13 Jbeta primers characterized the PCR. Repertoires were generated with immunoSEQ multiplex PCR, while TCRdb's copy carries only in-frame clones and drops some. The repertoire holds some 270,000 clones, with about nine tenths as singletons. Sequences were obtained from PBMCs. These receptors all stem from a girl aged 2-10 years in good health and CMV-seronegative.

A remark on this clone: Different DNA sequences within this sample yield the same CDR3. This chain connects TRBV30 to TRBJ1-1; D unclear. The CDR3 is made up of 14 amino acids. V shed 0 bases and J shed 3 bases, with 11 bases lying between them. Germline V gene sequence: CDR1 GTSNPN, CDR2 SVGIG (reference sequence). This CDR3 is CAWSVGPRDTEAFF. CDR3 nucleotide sequence: TGTGCCTGGAGTGTAGGCCCGCGGGACACTGAAGCTTTCTTT.

V is TRBV27 and J is TRBJ2-5, with D possibly TRBD1 on 6 matching bases. This CDR3 is built from 14 residues. CDR1 and CDR2 (germline): MNHEY, SMNVEV (reference sequence). Trimming removed 1 base at V and 5 bases at J, with 11 bases between. CDR3 DNA: TGTGCCAGCAGTTTATGGGGGCGTCCCGAGACCCAGTACTTC. It is translated as CASSLWGRPETQYF.

The chain links TRBV18 to TRBJ1-1; 7 bases align to TRBD1. In germline, CDR1 is KGHSH, CDR2 LQKENI. This CDR3 comprises 16 residues. Trimming at V came to 0 bases and at J to 3 bases, leaving 7 bases not matched to a gene. The DNA of the CDR3 is TGTGCCAGCTCACCACCGACAGGGATCCCCTACACTGAAGCTTTCTTT. Translation: CASSPPTGIPYTEAFF.

This chain connects TRBV7-9 to TRBJ2-1, with 13 bases identical to TRBD2. Looked up from germline, CDR1 is SEHNR and CDR2 is FQNEAQ (reference sequence). V gave up 4 bases and J gave up 6 bases; unmatched junction bases: 3. The CDR3 is 15 amino acids. CDR3 bases: TGTGCCAGCAGCTCGGGACTAGCGGGACCCAATGAGCAGTTCTTC. This sequence encodes CASSSGLAGPNEQFF.

The chain has TRBV5-3 and TRBJ2-5; 10 bases align to TRBD1. TRBV5-3 is annotated as an ORF whose role is uncertain. V was pared by 4 bases and J by 0 bases, with 15 bases of the junction left unmatched. The CDR3 has 19 amino acids. Written as DNA, the CDR3 is TGTGCCAGAAGCGCCGGGACAGGGGATTCGGGCTCTGACCAAGAGACCCAGTACTTC. Its protein is CARSAGTGDSGSDQETQYF.

The CDR3 spells CAWTLGQPNTEAFF. DNA for the CDR3: TGTGCCTGGACCCTCGGACAGCCGAACACTGAAGCTTTCTTT. The rearrangement joins TRBV30 to TRBJ1-1, with D perhaps matching TRBD1 (6 bases). CDR1 GTSNPN and CDR2 SVGIG come from the germline V gene (reference sequence). The CDR3 is 14 amino acids. V shed 4 bases and J shed 1 base, with 13 bases lying between them. The variable domain in full, completed from reference TRBV30 and TRBJ1-1, reads SQTIHQWPATLVQPVGSPLSLECTVEGTSNPNLYWYRQAAGRGLQLLFYSVGIGQISSEVPQNLSASRPQDRQFILSSKKLLLSDSGFYLCAWTLGQPNTEAFFGQGTRLTVV.

This chain uses TRBV7-6 with TRBJ1-2; 9 bases agree with TRBD1. V shed 3 bases, J shed 4 bases, and the junction held 9 bases outside the gene matches. The CDR3 length is 16 residues. Per germline, CDR1 SGHVS and CDR2 FNYEAQ. The CDR3 here is CASSLQPGQGSYGYTF. In nucleotides, the CDR3 is TGTGCCAGCAGCTTGCAGCCCGGACAGGGGAGCTATGGCTACACCTTC. Full variable domain (remainder filled in from reference TRBV7-6 and TRBJ1-2): GAGVSQSPRYKVTKRGQDVALRCDPISGHVSLYWYRQALGQGPEFLTYFNYEAQQDKSGLPNDRFSAERPEGSISTLTIQRTEQRDSAMYRCASSLQPGQGSYGYTFGSGTRLTVV.

The chain couples TRBV7-2 to TRBJ2-7, with D possibly matching TRBD2 (5 bases). V was pared by 2 bases and J by 7 bases, with 12 bases between. Germline assignment: CDR1 SGHTA and CDR2 FQGNSA. The CDR3 contains 13 residues. The DNA for the CDR3 is TGTGCCAGCAGCTTAAGGGAGCGGATAGAGCAGTACTTC. Translated, it gives CASSLRERIEQYF.

Points on this clone: This sample includes further DNA sequences coding for the same CDR3. The rearrangement uses TRBV28 and TRBJ1-4; D not certain. Germline-derived CDR1 and CDR2 are MDHEN and SYDVKM. V lost 5 bases and J lost 7, with 5 bases in between. This CDR3 has 11 amino acids. The DNA for the CDR3 is TGTGCCAGCAGTCTTCGTGAAAAACTGTTTTTT. This codes for CASSLREKLFF.